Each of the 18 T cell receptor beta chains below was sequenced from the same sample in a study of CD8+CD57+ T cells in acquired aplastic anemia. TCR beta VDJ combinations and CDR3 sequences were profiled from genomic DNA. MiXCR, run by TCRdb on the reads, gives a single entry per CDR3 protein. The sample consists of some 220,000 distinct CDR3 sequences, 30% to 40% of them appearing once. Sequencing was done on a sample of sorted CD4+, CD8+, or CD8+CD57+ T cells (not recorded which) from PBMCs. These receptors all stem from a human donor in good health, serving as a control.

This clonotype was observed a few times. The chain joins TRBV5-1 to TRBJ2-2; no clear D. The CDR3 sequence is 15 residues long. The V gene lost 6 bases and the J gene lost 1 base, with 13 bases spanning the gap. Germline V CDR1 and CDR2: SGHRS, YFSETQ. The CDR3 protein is CASTDLFGNTGELFF. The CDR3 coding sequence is TGCGCCAGCACCGACTTGTTTGGGAACACCGGGGAGCTGTTTTTT.

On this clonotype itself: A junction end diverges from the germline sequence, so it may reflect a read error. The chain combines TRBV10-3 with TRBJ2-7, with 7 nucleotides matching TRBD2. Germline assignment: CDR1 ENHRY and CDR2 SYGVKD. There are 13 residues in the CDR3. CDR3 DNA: TGTGCCAGCAGTGTGGTTGGGTGGGCGGGAGAATACTTC. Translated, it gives CASSVVGWAGEYF.

The DNA for the CDR3 is TGTGCCATCAGGGGACAGGACAATCAGCCCCAGCATTTT. Translation gives CAIRGQDNQPQHF. The genes are TRBV10-3 and TRBJ1-5; 8 positions match TRBD1. J gave up 3 bases and V 6 bases, and 1 base lay outside the gene matches. This CDR3 region has 13 residues. Per germline, CDR1 ENHRY and CDR2 SYGVKD.

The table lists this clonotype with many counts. For the CDR3, the DNA is TGCGCCAGCCCTAGGGCGGACTATGGCTACACCTTC. It codes for CASPRADYGYTF. The gene calls are TRBV10-1 and TRBJ1-2; D is ambiguous. The CDR3 is made up of 12 amino acids. With 8 bases removed from V and 3 bases from J, the gap between germline ends came to 10 bases. The V gene's germline CDR1 is WNHNN and CDR2 SYGVQD (reference sequence).

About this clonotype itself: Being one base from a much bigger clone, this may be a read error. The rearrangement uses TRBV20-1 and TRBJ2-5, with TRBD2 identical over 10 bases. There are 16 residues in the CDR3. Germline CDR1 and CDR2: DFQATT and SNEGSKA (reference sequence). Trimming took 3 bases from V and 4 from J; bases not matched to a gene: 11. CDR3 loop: CSASPSLAGAGETQYF. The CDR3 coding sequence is TGCAGTGCTAGTCCCTCGCTAGCGGGGGCGGGAGAGACCCAGTACTTC.

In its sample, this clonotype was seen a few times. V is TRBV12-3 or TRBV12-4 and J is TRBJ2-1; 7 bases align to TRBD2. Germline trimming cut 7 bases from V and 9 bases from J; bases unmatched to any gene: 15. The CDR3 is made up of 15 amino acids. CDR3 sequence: CASNPWGGGRGEQFF. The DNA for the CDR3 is TGTGCCAGCAACCCATGGGGCGGGGGACGGGGTGAGCAGTTCTTC.

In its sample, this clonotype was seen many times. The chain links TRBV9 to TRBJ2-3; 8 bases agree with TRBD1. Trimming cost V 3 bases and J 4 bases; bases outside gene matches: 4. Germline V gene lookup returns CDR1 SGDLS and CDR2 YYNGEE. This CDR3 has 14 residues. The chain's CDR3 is CASSGPGGPDTQYF. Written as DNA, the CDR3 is TGTGCCAGCAGCGGACCAGGGGGCCCAGATACGCAGTATTTT.

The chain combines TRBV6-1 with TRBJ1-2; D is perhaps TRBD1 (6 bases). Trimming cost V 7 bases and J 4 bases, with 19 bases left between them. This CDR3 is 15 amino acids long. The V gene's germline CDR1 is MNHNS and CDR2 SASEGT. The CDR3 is CASTGGVERIYGYTF. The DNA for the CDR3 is TGTGCCAGCACCGGGGGCGTCGAGAGAATCTATGGCTACACCTTC.

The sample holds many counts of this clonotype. CDR3 protein: CASSLDYGGTQYF. CDR3 nucleotides: TGTGCCAGCAGCTTGGATTACGGGGGGACCCAGTACTTC. The chain employs TRBV5-8 and TRBJ2-5; TRBD2 is a possible D gene (6 bases). CDR1 is SGHTS and CDR2 is YDEGEE in the germline V gene. The germline V and J ends were trimmed by 0 bases and 7 bases, with 10 bases remaining between them. The CDR3 contains 13 residues.

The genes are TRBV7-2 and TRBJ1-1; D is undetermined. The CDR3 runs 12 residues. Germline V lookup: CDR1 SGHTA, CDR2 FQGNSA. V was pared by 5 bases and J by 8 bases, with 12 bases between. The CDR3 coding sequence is TGTGCCAGCAGCATAGACGGCAGCGAAGCTTTCTTT. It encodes CASSIDGSEAFF.

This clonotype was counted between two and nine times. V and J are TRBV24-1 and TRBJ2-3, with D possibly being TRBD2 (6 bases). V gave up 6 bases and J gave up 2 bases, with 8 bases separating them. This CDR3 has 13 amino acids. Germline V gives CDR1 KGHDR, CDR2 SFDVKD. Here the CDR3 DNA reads TGTGCCACCAGTTGGAGGGACACAGATACGCAGTATTTT. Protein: CATSWRDTDTQYF.

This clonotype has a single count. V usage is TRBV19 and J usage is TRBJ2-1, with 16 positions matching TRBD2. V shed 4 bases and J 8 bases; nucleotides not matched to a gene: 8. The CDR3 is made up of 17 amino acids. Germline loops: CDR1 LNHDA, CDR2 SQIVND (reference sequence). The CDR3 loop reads CASSKGLAGGLTDEQFF. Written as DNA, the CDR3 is TGTGCCAGTAGTAAGGGACTAGCGGGGGGGCTCACAGATGAGCAGTTCTTC.

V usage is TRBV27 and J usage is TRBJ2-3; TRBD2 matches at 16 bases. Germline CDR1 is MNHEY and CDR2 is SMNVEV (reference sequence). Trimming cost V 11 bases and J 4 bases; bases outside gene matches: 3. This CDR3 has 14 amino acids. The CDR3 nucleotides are TGTGCCGTGGGACTAGCGGGAGGGCCAGATACGCAGTATTTT. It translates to CAVGLAGGPDTQYF.

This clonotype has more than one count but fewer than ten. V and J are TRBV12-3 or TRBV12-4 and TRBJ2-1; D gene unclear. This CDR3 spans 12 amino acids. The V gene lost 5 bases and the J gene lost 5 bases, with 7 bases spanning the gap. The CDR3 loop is CASSQINNEQFF. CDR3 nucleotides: TGTGCCAGCAGTCAAATAAACAATGAGCAGTTCTTC.

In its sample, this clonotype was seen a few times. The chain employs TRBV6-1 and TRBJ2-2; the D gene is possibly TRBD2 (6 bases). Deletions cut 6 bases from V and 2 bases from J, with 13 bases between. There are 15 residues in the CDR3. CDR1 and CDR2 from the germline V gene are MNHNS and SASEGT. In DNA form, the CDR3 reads TGTGCCAGCAGCTCCGGGACTCTAAACACCGGGGAGCTGTTTTTT. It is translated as CASSSGTLNTGELFF.

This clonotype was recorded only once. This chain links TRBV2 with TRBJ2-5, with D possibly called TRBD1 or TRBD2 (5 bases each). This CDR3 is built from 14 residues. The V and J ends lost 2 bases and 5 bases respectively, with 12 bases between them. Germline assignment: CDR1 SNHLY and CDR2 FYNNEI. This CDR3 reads CASSEQGPGETQYF. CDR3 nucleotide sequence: TGTGCCAGCAGTGAACAGGGACCTGGGGAGACCCAGTACTTC.

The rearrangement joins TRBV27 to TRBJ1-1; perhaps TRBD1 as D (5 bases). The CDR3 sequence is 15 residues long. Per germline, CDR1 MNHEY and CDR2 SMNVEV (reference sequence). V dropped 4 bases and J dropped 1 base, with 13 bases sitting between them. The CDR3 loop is CASSSYGAGNTEAFF. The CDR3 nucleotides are TGTGCCAGCAGTTCATACGGGGCGGGGAACACTGAAGCTTTCTTT.

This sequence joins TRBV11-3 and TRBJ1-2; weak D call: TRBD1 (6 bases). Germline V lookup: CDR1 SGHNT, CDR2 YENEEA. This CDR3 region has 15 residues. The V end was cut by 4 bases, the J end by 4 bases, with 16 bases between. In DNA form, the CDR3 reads TGTGCCAGCAGCTCCCGGACAGAATATTTCTATGGCTACACCTTC. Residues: CASSSRTEYFYGYTF.